These T cell receptor beta chains were read from a single sample in a study of CD8 T cells in ankylosing spondylitis. In TCRdb, the 5' RACE reads were re-called with MiXCR into one record per CDR3 protein. The sample carries some 700,000 distinct CDR3 sequences, roughly 19% recorded once. The sample taken for sequencing was blood, either unsorted or a sorted T cell fraction (not recorded which). The source of these receptors is a male donor with ankylosing spondylitis. Each CDR3 is given with its conserved first and last residue. The D gene is left open where the match is weak. Clone sizes are given selectively: once, few, many, or a class where the clone is expanded.

>TRBJ2-5|few|TRBV20-1|.
CSAFGPRGGGTQYF
TGCAGTGCTTTTGGACCTAGAGGGGGAGGGACCCAGTACTTC
>TRBJ1-4|.|TRBV6-1|.
CASSERAQVGEKLFF
TGTGCCAGCAGTGAAAGGGCCCAGGTCGGTGAAAAACTGTTTTTT
>TRBJ1-5|.|TRBV7-8|TRBD1
CASSFIQGIIGNQPQHF
TGTGCCAGCAGCTTTATACAGGGGATAATCGGCAATCAGCCCCAGCATTTT
>TRBJ2-3|.|TRBV29-1|TRBD2
CSVDPLAENLFSTDTQYF
TGCAGCGTTGATCCACTAGCGGAAAACCTTTTTAGCACAGATACGCAGTATTTT
>TRBJ2-1|.|TRBV5-1|TRBD2
CAGSIAGTSYNEQFF
TGCGCCGGCAGCATAGCGGGAACCTCCTACAATGAGCAGTTCTTC
>TRBJ1-6|.|TRBV6-5|.
CASSYTLDGGASPLHF
TGTGCCAGCAGTTACACCTTGGACGGAGGGGCTTCACCCCTCCACTTT
>TRBJ2-2|few|TRBV12-3/TRBV12-4|TRBD2
CASSLGLSNTGELFF
TGTGCCAGCAGTTTGGGACTATCGAACACCGGGGAGCTGTTTTTT
>TRBJ2-7|few|TRBV20-1|TRBD1
CSARGLVMGQGAGEQYF
TGCAGTGCTAGGGGGTTGGTTATGGGACAGGGGGCAGGCGAGCAGTACTTC
>TRBJ2-7|few|TRBV20-1|TRBD2
CSALLAGADEQYF
TGCAGTGCCCTCCTAGCGGGAGCTGACGAGCAGTACTTC
>TRBJ1-2|.|TRBV6-6|.
CASQLGYGYTF
TGTGCCAGCCAGTTAGGGTATGGCTACACCTTC
>TRBJ2-1|few|TRBV20-1|.
CSCGEVEMRQFF
TGCAGCTGCGGGGAAGTGGAAATGAGGCAGTTCTTC
>TRBJ1-2|few|TRBV12-3/TRBV12-4|.
CASSLVIGHGYTF
TGTGCCAGCAGTTTAGTTATAGGGCACGGCTACACCTTC
>TRBJ2-3|.|TRBV29-1|.
CSGQTSTSTDTQYF
TGCAGCGGACAGACCAGCACTAGCACAGATACGCAGTATTTT
>TRBJ2-3|.|TRBV4-2|TRBD2
CASSAGLAGLRSTDTQYF
TGTGCCAGCAGCGCGGGACTAGCGGGCTTGAGGAGCACAGATACGCAGTATTTT
>TRBJ2-1|few|TRBV12-3/TRBV12-4|TRBD2
CASSLAAGASYNEQFF
TGTGCCAGCAGTTTAGCAGCGGGAGCGTCCTACAATGAGCAGTTCTTC
>TRBJ2-1|few|TRBV20-1|TRBD2
CSAGGLAGEQFF
TGCAGTGCCGGAGGCCTAGCGGGAGAGCAGTTCTTC
>TRBJ2-1|many|TRBV29-1|TRBD2
CSAWGLAGGVNEQFF
TGCAGCGCCTGGGGACTAGCGGGAGGTGTAAATGAGCAGTTCTTC
>TRBJ1-4|few|TRBV4-3|.
CASSLRGWYGQKLFF
TGCGCCAGCAGCCTAAGAGGGTGGTACGGGCAAAAACTGTTTTTT
>TRBJ2-4|few|TRBV29-1|.
CSVEEPGKRGDDIQYF
TGCAGCGTTGAAGAGCCGGGGAAAAGGGGAGACGACATTCAGTACTTC
>TRBJ2-5|few|TRBV28|.
CASIPRSSEETQYF
TGTGCCAGCATCCCTCGTTCGAGTGAAGAGACCCAGTACTTC
>TRBJ1-4|.|TRBV5-1|TRBD1
CASRQGAANEKLFF
TGCGCCAGCAGACAGGGGGCTGCTAATGAAAAACTGTTTTTT
>TRBJ1-5|.|TRBV9|.
CASSIYPESGPQHF
TGTGCCAGCAGCATCTACCCCGAATCGGGGCCCCAGCATTTT
>TRBJ1-6|.|TRBV4-1|.
CASSQQRGENSPLHF
TGCGCCAGCAGCCAACAGAGGGGCGAGAATTCACCCCTCCACTTT
>TRBJ2-6|few|TRBV20-1|.
CSARDRGGGSSGANVLTF
TGCAGTGCTAGAGATCGTGGGGGGGGCTCTTCTGGGGCCAACGTCCTGACTTTC
>TRBJ1-3|many|TRBV20-1|TRBD1
CSAPPAGGSGNTIYF
TGCAGTGCTCCCCCCGCAGGGGGGTCTGGAAACACCATATATTTT
>TRBJ2-1|few|TRBV27|.
CASSPQRPSYNEQFF
TGTGCCAGCAGTCCTCAGCGCCCCTCCTACAATGAGCAGTTCTTC
>TRBJ2-1|.|TRBV9|.
CASSPPLGGFEQFF
TGTGCCAGCAGCCCCCCCCTGGGGGGATTCGAGCAGTTCTTC
>TRBJ1-2|few|TRBV7-8|.
CASSARGAGDVGYTF
TGTGCCAGCAGCGCGCGCGGGGCAGGGGACGTTGGCTACACCTTC
>TRBJ1-1|.|TRBV11-2|.
CASSLGHSAEAFF
TGTGCCAGCAGCTTAGGGCATAGCGCTGAAGCTTTCTTT
>TRBJ2-1|few|TRBV6-2/TRBV6-3|TRBD2
CASSYTRTSGSPFF
TGTGCCAGCAGTTACACCCGGACTAGCGGGAGCCCATTCTTC
>TRBJ2-1|.|TRBV20-1|.
CSARDRSAPRGEQFF
TGCAGTGCTAGAGATCGTAGCGCCCCGAGGGGTGAGCAGTTCTTC
>TRBJ2-3|.|TRBV4-2|.
CASSQDRGWADTQYF
TGTGCCAGCAGCCAAGACCGGGGATGGGCAGATACGCAGTATTTT
>TRBJ1-1|few|TRBV6-1|.
CASRFREGNTEAFF
TGTGCCAGCAGGTTCAGGGAGGGGAACACTGAAGCTTTCTTT
>TRBJ1-4|.|TRBV6-5|.
CASSYGDLNEKLFF
TGTGCCAGCAGTTACGGGGACCTGAACGAAAAACTGTTTTTT
>TRBJ2-3|.|TRBV10-3|TRBD1
CAISESSGTGTTDTQYF
TGTGCCATCAGTGAGTCGAGTGGGACAGGGACCACAGATACGCAGTATTTT
>TRBJ2-7|.|TRBV5-1|.
CASSFGTAYYEQYF
TGCGCCAGCAGCTTCGGGACTGCCTACTACGAGCAGTACTTC